This T cell receptor (beta chain) was documented in a study of blood T cell repertoires in COVID-19. Study summary: The United States, Italy and Spain supplied acute and convalescent COVID-19 samples. PBMCs, B-cell-depleted T cells, or T cells were the source of the cDNA or gDNA that made up the material.

This CDR3 contains 15 residues. Germline V gene sequence: CDR1 MNHNY, CDR2 SVGAGI (reference sequence). After removal of 6 bases from V and 1 base from J, the junction contained 7 bases not matched to a gene. Original processing methods: Amplified reference gene primers provided the basis for estimating nucleated cell counts. Libraries were prepared by immunoSEQ multiplex PCR; TCRdb keeps only in-frame clonotypes and omits some of them. That table gives V, J and clone size, and the DNA gave D and trimming. The data hold 240,000 or so clones, with roughly 87% observed a single time. This chain links TRBV6-6 with TRBJ1-1; 8 bases map to TRBD1. The material sequenced was peripheral blood. This TCR derives from a man in his sixties who had recovered from COVID-19. CDR3 amino acids: CASSRPGTGNTEAFF. In nucleotides, the CDR3 is TGTGCCAGCAGCCGACCCGGGACAGGGAACACTGAAGCTTTCTTT.